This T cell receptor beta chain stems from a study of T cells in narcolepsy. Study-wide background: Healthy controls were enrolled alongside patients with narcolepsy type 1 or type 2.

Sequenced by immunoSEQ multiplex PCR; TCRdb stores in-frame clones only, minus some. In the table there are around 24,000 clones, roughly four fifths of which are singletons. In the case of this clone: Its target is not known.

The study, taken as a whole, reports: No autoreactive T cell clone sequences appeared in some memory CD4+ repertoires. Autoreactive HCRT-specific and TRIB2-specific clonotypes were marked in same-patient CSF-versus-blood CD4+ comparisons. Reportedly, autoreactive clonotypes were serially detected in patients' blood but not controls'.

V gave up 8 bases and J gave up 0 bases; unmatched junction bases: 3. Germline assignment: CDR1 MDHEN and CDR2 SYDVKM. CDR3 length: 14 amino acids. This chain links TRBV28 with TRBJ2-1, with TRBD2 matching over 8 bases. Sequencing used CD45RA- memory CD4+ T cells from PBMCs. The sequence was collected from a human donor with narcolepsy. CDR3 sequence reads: CASREGSSYNEQFF. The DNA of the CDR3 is TGTGCCAGCCGGGAGGGGAGCTCCTACAATGAGCAGTTCTTC.